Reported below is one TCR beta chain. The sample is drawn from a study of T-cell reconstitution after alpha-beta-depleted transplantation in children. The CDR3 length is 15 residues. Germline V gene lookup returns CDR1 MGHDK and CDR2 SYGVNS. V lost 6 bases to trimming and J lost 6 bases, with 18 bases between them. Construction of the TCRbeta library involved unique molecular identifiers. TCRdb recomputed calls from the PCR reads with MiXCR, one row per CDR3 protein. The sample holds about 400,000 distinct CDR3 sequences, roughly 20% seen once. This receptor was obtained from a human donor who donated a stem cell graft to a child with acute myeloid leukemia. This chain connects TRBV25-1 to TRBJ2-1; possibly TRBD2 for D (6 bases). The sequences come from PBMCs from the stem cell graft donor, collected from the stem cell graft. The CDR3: CASRARLVQGNEQFF. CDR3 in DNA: TGTGCCAGCAGAGCTCGACTAGTACAAGGCAATGAGCAGTTCTTC.